This TCR beta chain was captured in a study of T-cell memory formation after mild COVID-19. Study-level background: Clustering of TCRs was largely donor specific. Study findings and constraints: Later expanders leaned toward CD4+, whereas clones contracting from day 15 to 85 were balanced CD4/CD8. Cross-reactive memory seemingly joined, as some responding clones were found in pre-infection memory. Confirmation of SARS-CoV-2 specificity was lacking for second-wave clones peaking day 37.

In TCRdb, the 5' RACE reads were re-called with MiXCR into one record per CDR3 protein. The sample consists of some 250,000 distinct CDR3 sequences, more than 15% of them appearing once. Notes on this clonotype: Its antigen is as yet unknown.

Trimming pared 1 base from V and 8 bases from J, leaving 14 bases between. The CDR3 sequence is 14 residues long. The germline V gene encodes CDR1 MGHRA and CDR2 YSYEKL. The origin of this receptor is a man younger than 35 who had mild COVID-19 (a few samples of this study predate the infection). Cell type and time point are not known. The chain combines TRBV4-1 with TRBJ1-2; D remains ambiguous. The source material was PBMCs or a T cell subset sorted from them (not recorded which). The CDR3 sequence: CASSQVEGFTGYTF. The CDR3 DNA is TGCGCCAGCAGCCAAGTTGAAGGGTTCACGGGCTACACCTTC.